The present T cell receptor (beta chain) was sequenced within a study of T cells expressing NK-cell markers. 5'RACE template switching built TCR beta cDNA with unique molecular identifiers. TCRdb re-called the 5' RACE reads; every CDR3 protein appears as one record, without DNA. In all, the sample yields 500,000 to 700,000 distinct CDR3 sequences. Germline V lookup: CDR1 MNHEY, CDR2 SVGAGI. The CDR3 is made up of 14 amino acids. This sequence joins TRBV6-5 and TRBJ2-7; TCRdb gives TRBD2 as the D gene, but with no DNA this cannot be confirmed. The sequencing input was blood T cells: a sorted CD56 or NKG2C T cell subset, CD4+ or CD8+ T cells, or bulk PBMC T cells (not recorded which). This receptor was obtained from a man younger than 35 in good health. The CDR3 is CASSSAGKPYEQYF.